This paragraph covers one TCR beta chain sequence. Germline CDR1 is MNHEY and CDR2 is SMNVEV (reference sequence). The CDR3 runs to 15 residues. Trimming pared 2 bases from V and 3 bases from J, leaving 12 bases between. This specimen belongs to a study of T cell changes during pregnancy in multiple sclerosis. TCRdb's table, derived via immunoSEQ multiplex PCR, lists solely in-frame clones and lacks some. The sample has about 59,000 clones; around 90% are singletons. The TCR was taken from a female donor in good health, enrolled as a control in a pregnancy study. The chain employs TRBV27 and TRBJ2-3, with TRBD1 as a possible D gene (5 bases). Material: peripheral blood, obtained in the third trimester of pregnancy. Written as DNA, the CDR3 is TGTGCCAGCAGTTTAACCCCAGGGCAGACAGATACGCAGTATTTT. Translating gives CASSLTPGQTDTQYF.